These 2 T cell receptor beta chains share one sample of origin, sequenced in a study of shared clonotypes between healthy human individuals. Method: immunoSEQ multiplex PCR; TCRdb's copy keeps in-frame clones and lacks some. The data contain around 690,000 clones, 90% of them singletons. Source material: memory CD8+ T cells from PBMCs. The sample's subset: CD45RO+ cells pooled with CCR7-negative TemRA cells. These receptors were collected from a man aged 18 to 30 in good health. Some clones in this sample may be carry-over from other donors' samples.

Details on this clone: The sample carries other DNA sequences with the same CDR3. This rearrangement joins TRBV27 to TRBJ1-2; D unresolved. CDR3 length: 14 amino acids. The germline CDR1 and CDR2 sequences are MNHEY and SMNVEV (reference sequence). V lost 0 bases and J lost 1, with 6 bases in between. The chain's CDR3 is CASSLSAGNYGYTF. Here the CDR3 DNA reads TGTGCCAGCAGTTTATCGGCCGGTAACTATGGCTACACCTTC.

This clone was seen once. The rearrangement joins TRBV13 to TRBJ2-2, with a weak D call TRBD1 (5 bases). The CDR3 loop spans 14 amino acids. Germline V gives CDR1 PRHDT, CDR2 FYEKMQ (reference sequence). V was trimmed by 1 base and J by 6 bases, leaving 9 bases between them. The CDR3 sequence is CASSLALRAGELFF. As DNA, the CDR3 is TGTGCCAGCAGCTTAGCTCTCAGGGCCGGGGAGCTGTTTTTT.